The 10 T cell receptor beta chains below were found in one sample sequenced in a study of OX40 agonist ivuxolimab in advanced cancers. The data were produced by immunoSEQ multiplex PCR, yet TCRdb's version contains in-frame clones alone and is incomplete. The sample holds over 50,000 clones, 80% to 85% seen once. This sample comprised CD4+ or CD8+ T cells sorted from blood, obtained in a trial of the OX40 agonist ivuxolimab. These receptor sequences come from an adult with an advanced solid tumor such as melanoma, head and neck, liver or kidney cancer.

The genes are TRBV10-3 and TRBJ2-1; D call uncertain. The CDR3 has 16 residues. Germline V gives CDR1 ENHRY, CDR2 SYGVKD. Between the trimmed V and J ends, which lost 8 bases and 0 bases, there was a span of 17 bases. The CDR3 coding sequence is TGTGCCATCTCTCTCGACGTTGGAAGCTCCTACAATGAGCAGTTCTTC. Translation: CAISLDVGSSYNEQFF.

The chain uses TRBV18 and TRBJ2-5; either TRBD1 or TRBD2 may supply D (5 bases each). The CDR3 consists of 14 residues. Trimming cost V 0 bases and J 5 bases, with 10 bases left between them. Germline V lookup: CDR1 KGHSH, CDR2 LQKENI. The CDR3 nucleotides are TGTGCCAGCTCACCACCCAGGGAGCGGGAGACCCAGTACTTC. Protein product: CASSPPRERETQYF.

The chain is built from TRBV6-1 and TRBJ1-6; the D gene is possibly TRBD1 (6 bases). Germline loops: CDR1 MNHNS, CDR2 SASEGT. This CDR3 is built from 12 residues. Trimming pared 9 bases from V and 6 bases from J, leaving 9 bases between. The CDR3 is CASTGPNSPLHF. CDR3 DNA: TGTGCCAGTACAGGGCCTAATTCACCCCTCCACTTT.

J is TRBJ1-2 and V is TRBV21-1; TRBD1 is taken as the D call from the table, unchecked against the DNA. TRBV21-1 is described as a pseudogene. The length of the CDR3 is 15 residues. The CDR3 is CASSILPGGGYGYTF. The CDR3 nucleotides are TGTGCCAGCAGCATCCTGCCAGGGGGCGGCTATGGCTACACCTTC.

The chain joins TRBV7-2 to TRBJ2-2, with D perhaps TRBD2 (5 bases). The CDR3 sequence is 16 residues long. Germline CDR1 and CDR2: SGHTA and FQGNSA. Trimming left V 0 bases short and J 7 bases short, with 15 bases between. The CDR3 is CASSLAGWGGGGELFF. The DNA of the CDR3 is TGTGCCAGCAGCTTAGCAGGGTGGGGTGGAGGCGGGGAGCTGTTTTTT.

The chain combines TRBV7-2 with TRBJ1-2, with D hard to call. Trimming stripped 1 base from V and 4 bases from J, with 10 bases between. The CDR3 totals 14 residues. Germline V gene data show CDR1 as SGHTA and CDR2 as FQGNSA. CDR3 sequence reads: CASSLDKQLYGYTF. CDR3 in DNA: TGTGCCAGCAGCTTAGACAAACAGCTCTATGGCTACACCTTC.

This chain joins TRBV4-1 and TRBJ2-6; perhaps TRBD2 as D (7 bases). Germline lookup yields CDR1 MGHRA and CDR2 YSYEKL. V lost 0 bases and J lost 3, with 15 bases in between. This CDR3 comprises 18 residues. CDR3 sequence (DNA): TGCGCCAGCAGCCAAGAAGCACGGGGGGCTATTGGGGCCAACGTCCTGACTTTC. Translation gives CASSQEARGAIGANVLTF.

V usage is TRBV29-1 and J usage is TRBJ2-7; TRBD1 or TRBD2 may be the D gene (5 bases each). The CDR3 has 13 residues. Trimming took 4 bases from V and 0 from J, leaving 10 bases between them. Germline V gene sequence: CDR1 SQVTM, CDR2 ANQGSEA. For the CDR3, the DNA is TGCAGCGTTGGGGGGATTAGCTCCTACGAGCAGTACTTC. Translation: CSVGGISSYEQYF.

V usage is TRBV7-3 and J usage is TRBJ1-1, with TRBD1 matching over 8 bases. The CDR3 totals 18 residues. The germline gives CDR1 SGHTA, CDR2 FQGTGA. Trimming removed 5 bases from V and 1 base from J; junction bases left unmatched: 15. The DNA of the CDR3 is TGTGCCAGCAGCCCGCCGCCCGGACAGGGTAGGGAGAACACTGAAGCTTTCTTT. Its protein product is CASSPPPGQGRENTEAFF.

The chain links TRBV28 to TRBJ2-5, with 9 bases lining up with TRBD1. This CDR3 is built from 13 residues. Germline values: CDR1 MDHEN, CDR2 SYDVKM. V gave up 4 bases and J gave up 5 bases; unmatched junction bases: 2. DNA for the CDR3: TGTGCCAGCAGTTCCGGACAGGGGGAGACCCAGTACTTC. This translates into CASSSGQGETQYF.